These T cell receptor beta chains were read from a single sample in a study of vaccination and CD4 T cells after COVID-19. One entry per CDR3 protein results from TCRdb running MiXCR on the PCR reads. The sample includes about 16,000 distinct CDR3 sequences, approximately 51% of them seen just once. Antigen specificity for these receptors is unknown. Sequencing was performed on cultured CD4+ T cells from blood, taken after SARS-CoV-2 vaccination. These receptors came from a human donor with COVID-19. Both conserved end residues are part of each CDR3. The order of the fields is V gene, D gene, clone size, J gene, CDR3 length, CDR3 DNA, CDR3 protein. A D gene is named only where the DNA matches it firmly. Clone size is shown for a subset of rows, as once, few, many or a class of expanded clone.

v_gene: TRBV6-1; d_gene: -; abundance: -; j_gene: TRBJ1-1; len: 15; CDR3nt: TGTGCCAGCAATGACGGTTTGGCTTTGAACACTGAAGCTTTCTTT; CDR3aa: CASNDGLALNTEAFF
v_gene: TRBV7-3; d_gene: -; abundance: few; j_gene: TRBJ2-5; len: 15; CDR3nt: TGTGCCAGCAGCCCAATGGGCCGCGGCGCGGAGACCCAGTACTTC; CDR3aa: CASSPMGRGAETQYF
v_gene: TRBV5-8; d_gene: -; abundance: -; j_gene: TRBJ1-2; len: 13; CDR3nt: TGTGCCAGCAGCTTGGGGGGGAGCTATGGCTACACCTTC; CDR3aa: CASSLGGSYGYTF
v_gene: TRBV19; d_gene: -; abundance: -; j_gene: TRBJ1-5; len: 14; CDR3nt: TGTGCCAGTAGTATCTGGGGGCGGGAGCAGCCCCAGCATTTT; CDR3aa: CASSIWGREQPQHF
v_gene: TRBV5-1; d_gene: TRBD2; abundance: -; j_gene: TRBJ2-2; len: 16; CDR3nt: TGCGCCAGCAGCCCCGCTAGCGGGGGGCCCACCGGGGAGCTGTTTTTT; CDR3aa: CASSPASGGPTGELFF
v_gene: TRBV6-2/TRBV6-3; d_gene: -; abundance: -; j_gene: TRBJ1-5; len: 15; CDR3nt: TGTGCCAGCAGTTACTCGACAGGTTTCAATCAGCCCCAGCATTTT; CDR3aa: CASSYSTGFNQPQHF
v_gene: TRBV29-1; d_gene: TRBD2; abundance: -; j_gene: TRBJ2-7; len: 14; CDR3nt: TGCAGCGTTGACGGGGGGGTTAGCTCCTACGAGCAGTACTTC; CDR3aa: CSVDGGVSSYEQYF
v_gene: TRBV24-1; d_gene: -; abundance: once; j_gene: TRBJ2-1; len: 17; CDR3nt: TGTGCCACCAGTGATTCTCCAGCGGCCCTAGGCCCCCATGAGCAGTTCTTC; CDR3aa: CATSDSPAALGPHEQFF
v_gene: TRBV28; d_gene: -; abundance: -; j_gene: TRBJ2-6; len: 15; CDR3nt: TGTGCCAGCAGTTTCCCTGCCGCTGGGGCCAACGTCCTGACTTTC; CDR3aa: CASSFPAAGANVLTF
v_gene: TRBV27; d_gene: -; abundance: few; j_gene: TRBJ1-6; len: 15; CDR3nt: TGTGCCAGCAGTCAGAGACGGGTTGGTAGCTCACCCCTCCACTTT; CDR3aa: CASSQRRVGSSPLHF
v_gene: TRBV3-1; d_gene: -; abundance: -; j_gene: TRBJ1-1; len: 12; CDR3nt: TGTGCCAGCAGCCTAGCCGGAGCCGAAGCTTTCTTT; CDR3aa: CASSLAGAEAFF
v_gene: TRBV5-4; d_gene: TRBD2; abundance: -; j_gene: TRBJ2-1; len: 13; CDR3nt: TGTGCCAGCAGGTCCCTAGCGGGCGATGAGCAGTTCTTC; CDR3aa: CASRSLAGDEQFF
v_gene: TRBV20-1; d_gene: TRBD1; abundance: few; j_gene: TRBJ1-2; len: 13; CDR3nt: TGCAGTGCTAGACAGGGGGCAGACTATGGCTACACCTTC; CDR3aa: CSARQGADYGYTF
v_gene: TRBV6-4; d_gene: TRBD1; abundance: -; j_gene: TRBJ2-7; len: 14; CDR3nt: TGTGCCAGCAGTGTCGCGACAGGGGAATACGAGCAGTACTTC; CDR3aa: CASSVATGEYEQYF
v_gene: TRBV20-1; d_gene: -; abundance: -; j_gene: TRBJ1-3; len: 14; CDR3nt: TGCAGTGCTGCCGACAGGCTCTCTGGAAACACCATATATTTT; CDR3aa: CSAADRLSGNTIYF
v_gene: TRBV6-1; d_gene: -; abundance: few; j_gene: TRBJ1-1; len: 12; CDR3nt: TGTGCCAGCAGTAATACGGGGGGAGTAGCTTTCTTT; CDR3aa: CASSNTGGVAFF
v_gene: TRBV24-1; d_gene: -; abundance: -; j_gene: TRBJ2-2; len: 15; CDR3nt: TGTGCCACCAGTGATTTGGGCCCTCCCACCGGGGAGCTGTTTTTT; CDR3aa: CATSDLGPPTGELFF
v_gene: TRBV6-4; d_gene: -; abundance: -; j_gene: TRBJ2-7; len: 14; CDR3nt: TGTGCCAGCAGTGACCCCCCCTCCGTCCACGAGCAGTACTTC; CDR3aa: CASSDPPSVHEQYF
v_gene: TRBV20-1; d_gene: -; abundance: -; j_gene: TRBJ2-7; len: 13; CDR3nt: TGCAGTGCTAGCTCTAAGGTTTCTGGCGAGCAGTACTTC; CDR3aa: CSASSKVSGEQYF
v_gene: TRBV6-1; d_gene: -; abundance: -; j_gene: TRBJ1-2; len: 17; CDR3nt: TGTGCCAGCAGCGGGTTGGGACGCGCGAGTGGTTACTATGGCTACACCTTC; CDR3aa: CASSGLGRASGYYGYTF
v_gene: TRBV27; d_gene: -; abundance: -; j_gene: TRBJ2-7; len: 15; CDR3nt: TGTGCCAGCAGTTTATCTCTCCCGACCCCCTACGAGCAGTACTTC; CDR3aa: CASSLSLPTPYEQYF
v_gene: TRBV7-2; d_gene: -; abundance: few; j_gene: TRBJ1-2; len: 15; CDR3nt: TGTGCCAGCAGCCCCCCCCGGGACATCACGGGCGGCTACACCTTC; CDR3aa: CASSPPRDITGGYTF
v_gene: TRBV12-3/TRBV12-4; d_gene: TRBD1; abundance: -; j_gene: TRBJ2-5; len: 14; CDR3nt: TGTGCCAGCTGTACGGGACAGGGTGATGAGACCCAGTACTTC; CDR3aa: CASCTGQGDETQYF
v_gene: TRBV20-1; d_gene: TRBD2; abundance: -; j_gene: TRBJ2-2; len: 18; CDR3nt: TGCAGTGCTAGAGATCTTCAAAGCGGGGGGGCGGATACCGGGGAGCTGTTTTTT; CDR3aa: CSARDLQSGGADTGELFF
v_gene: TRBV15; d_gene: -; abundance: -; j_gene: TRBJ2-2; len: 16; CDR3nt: TGTGCCACCAGCAGAGATCTGGCTGGGAACACCGGGGAGCTGTTTTTT; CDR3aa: CATSRDLAGNTGELFF
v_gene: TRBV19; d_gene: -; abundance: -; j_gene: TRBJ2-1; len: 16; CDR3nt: TGTGCCAGTAGTATAGGTCAGAGTGGGAAATACAATGAGCAGTTCTTC; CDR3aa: CASSIGQSGKYNEQFF